Following are 23 T cell receptor beta chains from one sample sequenced in a study of tumor-infiltrating lymphocytes in primary liver carcinoma. Both RNA and DNA were isolated together from around 20-30 mg of bulk tissue that had not been sorted. With a constant-region primer, TCR beta cDNA was made from 450 to 650 ng of total RNA. For TCR beta, libraries were produced by three nested multiplex PCR rounds using slightly modified ARM-PCR. The first two PCR rounds used TRBV1-TRBV30 primers with a Cbeta primer, 10 cycles each. TCRdb recomputed calls from the multiplex PCR reads with MiXCR, one row per CDR3 protein. The repertoire holds about 130,000 distinct CDR3 sequences, with 60% to 75% as singletons. Sequenced material: liver tumor tissue from sampling region 3. The subset: tumor region T3, left-lateral pole. These receptors all come from a woman between 55 and 75 years old with primary liver carcinoma and hepatitis B virus infection.

Many counts were recorded for this clonotype. The V gene is TRBV30, the J gene TRBJ1-5; no clear D. The CDR3 consists of 12 residues. With 2 bases removed from V and 7 bases from J, the gap between germline ends came to 9 bases. Germline values: CDR1 GTSNPN, CDR2 SVGIG (reference sequence). As DNA, the CDR3 is TGTGCCTGGAGTCAAGACCGGCAGCCCCAGCATTTT. Residues: CAWSQDRQPQHF.

Concerning this clonotype: With a much larger clone just one base away, this may be a read error. The chain links TRBV5-4 to TRBJ2-2; 9 bases are shared with TRBD1. Germline lookup yields CDR1 SGHNT and CDR2 YYREEE (reference sequence). The CDR3 covers 15 residues. The CDR3 is CASNLGRQGAGELFF. Here the CDR3 DNA reads TGTGCCAGCAACTTGGGGAGACAGGGGGCCGGGGAGCTGTTTTTT.

About this clonotype itself: The germline gene is not matched at one end of the junction; a read error may be the cause. The genes are TRBV11-3 and TRBJ2-3; D uncertain. Germline CDR1 is SGHNT and CDR2 is YENEEA. The CDR3 extends over 16 amino acids. The CDR3 DNA sequence: TGTGCAAGCAGCTTAGATCATATTCAGATCACAGATACGCACTATTTT. Its translation is CASSLDHIQITDTHYF.

This clonotype was recorded many times. The chain combines TRBV5-5 with TRBJ2-5; D may correspond to TRBD1 or TRBD2 (5 bases each). Germline V lookup: CDR1 SGHKS, CDR2 YYEKEE (reference sequence). This CDR3 region has 15 residues. The V end lost 4 bases, the J end lost 5 bases, and 18 bases lay between the germline ends. In DNA, the CDR3 is TGTGCCAGCAGCCCCGTCGTGGAGGCAGGGGAGACCCAGTACTTC. This gives the protein CASSPVVEAGETQYF.

As regards this clonotype: One junction end does not reproduce the germline sequence, and a read error may be involved. J is TRBJ2-2 and V is TRBV11-2, with a tentative D call TRBD2 (6 bases). The CDR3 consists of 15 residues. CDR1 SGHAT and CDR2 FQNNGV come from the germline V gene. Here the CDR3 DNA reads TGTGCCAGCAACTTGGGCGGGATGGACACCGGGGAGCTCTTTTTT. As protein: CASNLGGMDTGELFF.

The chain combines TRBV10-3 with TRBJ1-5; D is unresolved. This CDR3 has 12 residues. Trimming removed 10 bases from V and 1 base from J, with 8 bases in between. Germline assignment: CDR1 ENHRY and CDR2 SYGVKD. CDR3 sequence (DNA): TGTGCCACCCAAGGAAGCAATCAGCCCCAGCATTTT. Translated, it gives CATQGSNQPQHF.

V and J are TRBV29-1 and TRBJ2-3; D possibly matches TRBD1 or TRBD2 (5 bases each). The CDR3 length is 14 residues. Trimming removed 6 bases at V and 6 bases at J, with 19 bases between. CDR1 and CDR2 from the germline V gene are SQVTM and ANQGSEA. The CDR3 sequence is CSVSGWGITDTQYF. The CDR3 DNA sequence: TGCAGCGTGTCGGGGTGGGGGATCACGGATACGCAGTATTTT.

Worth noting for this clonotype: Germline is not matched at one junction end, which may reflect a read error. In DNA, the CDR3 is TGTGCCAGCAGCTTAGGAGCTAGCGGGAAACTTGAGCAGCTCTTC. It is translated as CASSLGASGKLEQLF. V and J are TRBV11-3 and TRBJ2-1; TRBD2 aligns across 9 bases. Germline CDR1 SGHNT, CDR2 YENEEA. The CDR3 contains 15 residues.

This clonotype was detected once. This clone may be a read error of a much larger clone one base away. The chain couples TRBV28 to TRBJ2-1; D may be TRBD2 (5 bases). The germline V gene encodes CDR1 MDHEN and CDR2 SYDVKM. This CDR3 is built from 14 residues. As DNA, the CDR3 is TGTGCCAGCCTCCCCCGGGGAATTAACAATGAGCAGTTATTC. Translated: CASLPRGINNEQLF. Looking up the rest from reference TRBV28 and TRBJ2-1 gives the full variable domain: DVKVTQSSRYLVKRTGEKVFLECVQDMDHENMFWYRQDPGLGLRLIYFSYDVKMKEKGDIPEGYSVSREKKERFSLILESASTNQTSMYLCASLPRGINNEQLFGPGTRLTVL.

In DNA form, the CDR3 reads TGTGCCAGCACCTTAGGGTGTCCTAGCTCCTACAATGAGCAGTTCTTC. Translation: CASTLGCPSSYNEQFF. The genes are TRBV28 and TRBJ2-1; the D is unclear. Trimming pared 7 bases from V and 0 bases from J, leaving 16 bases between. The length of the CDR3 is 16 residues. Looked up from germline, CDR1 is MDHEN and CDR2 is SYDVKM.

The sample holds one count of this clonotype. The chain links TRBV28 to TRBJ2-3, with TRBD1 matching over 7 bases. V was pared by 5 bases and J by 5 bases, with 7 bases of the junction left unmatched. The CDR3 contains 14 residues. Germline V CDR1 and CDR2: MDHEN, SYDVKM. The CDR3 loop is CASSGQEEGDTQYF. The CDR3 nucleotides are TGTGCCAGCAGTGGACAGGAGGAAGGAGATACGCAGTATTTT.

Remarks on this clonotype: This may stem from a read error, because a much larger clone lies one nucleotide away. The chain couples TRBV29-1 to TRBJ1-1; TRBD1 might be the D (5 bases). The CDR3 runs to 12 residues. V was pared by 7 bases and J by 12 bases, with 21 bases between. The germline gives CDR1 SQVTM, CDR2 ANQGSEA. CDR3: CSAERGVSGTFF. Here the CDR3 DNA reads TGCAGCGCCGAACGAGGGGTTTCGGGAACTTTCTTT.

With regard to this clonotype: A read error is likely, as this CDR3 ends without the conserved phenylalanine or tryptophan. This chain uses TRBV30 with TRBJ2-3, with no clear D. The J call may be mistaken, given a closer DNA end match to TRBJ1-5. The CDR3 contains 14 residues. Germline CDR1 reads GTSNPN; CDR2 reads SVGIG (reference sequence). For the CDR3, the DNA is TGTGCCTGGGATAGCGGGAGGTCGGCAGATACGCAGCATTCT. This gives the protein CAWDSGRSADTQHS.

With respect to this clonotype: Possible read error: a much larger clone is one base away. This sequence joins TRBV6-1 and TRBJ2-1; 8 bases line up with TRBD2. Germline CDR1 reads MNHNS; CDR2 reads SASEGT. CDR3 length: 18 amino acids. CDR3 coding DNA: TGTGCCAGCTGTGACTTAGCGGGATTAGGGAGCTCCTACAATGAGCAGTTCTTC. Encoded protein: CASCDLAGLGSSYNEQFF.

This clonotype was counted at least ten times. This chain connects TRBV4-2 to TRBJ2-4; a weak D match, TRBD1 (6 bases). The CDR3 has 17 amino acids. Germline values: CDR1 LGHNA, CDR2 YNFKEQ. Trimming removed 0 bases at V and 1 base at J, with 13 bases between. The CDR3 region is CASSQEGALGAKNIQYF. Written as DNA, the CDR3 is TGTGCCAGCAGCCAAGAGGGGGCCTTGGGGGCCAAAAACATTCAGTACTTC.

As for this clonotype: A read error may account for a junction end that differs from germline. CDR3 bases: TGCGCCAGCAGCTCAGGCGGGACTAGCGGGAGTCCCGAGCAGTACTTC. Encoded protein: CASSSGGTSGSPEQYF. The rearrangement uses TRBV13 and TRBJ2-7; 14 positions match TRBD2. CDR1 is PRHDT, CDR2 FYEKMQ, per germline (reference sequence). This CDR3 spans 16 amino acids.

Turning to this clonotype: This could be a read error, since a much larger clone is one nucleotide away. This chain uses TRBV4-1 with TRBJ2-7, with D unresolved. The CDR3 consists of 14 residues. Germline V lookup: CDR1 MGHRA, CDR2 YSYEKL. Trimming cost V 1 base and J 0 bases, with 7 bases left between them. This chain's CDR3 is CASSQAKSSYEQYF. The CDR3 nucleotides read TGCGCCAGCAGCCAAGCGAAGAGCTCCTACGAGCAGTACTTC.

Comment on this clonotype: It may be a read error: a sequence one base away is much more abundant. This chain joins TRBV7-8 and TRBJ1-4; no reliable D call. Trimming pared 4 bases from V and 8 bases from J, leaving 11 bases between. Germline CDR1 reads SGHVS; CDR2 reads FQNEAQ. The CDR3 is 13 amino acids. In DNA form, the CDR3 reads TGTGCCAGCAGCTCGGGATTGGGGGAAAAACTGTTTTTT. It codes for CASSSGLGEKLFF. The full variable domain, completed using reference TRBV7-8 and TRBJ1-4, is GAGVSQSPRYKVAKRGQDVALRCDPISGHVSLFWYQQALGQGPEFLTYFQNEAQLDKSGLPSDRFFAERPEGSVSTLKIQRTQQEDSAVYLCASSSGLGEKLFFGSGTQLSVL.

This sequence joins TRBV28 and TRBJ2-1; TRBD1 aligns across 7 bases. The CDR3 is made up of 17 amino acids. Germline values: CDR1 MDHEN, CDR2 SYDVKM. J gave up 0 bases and V 3 bases, and 8 bases lay outside the gene matches. The CDR3 coding sequence is TGTGCCAGCAGTTTCGCCGGGACAGAGAGCTCCTACAATGAGCAGTTCTTC. Translation gives CASSFAGTESSYNEQFF.

Concerning this clonotype: The junction does not match germline at one end; this may be a read error. The gene calls are TRBV10-3 and TRBJ1-5; D unclear. Germline V gene lookup returns CDR1 ENHRY and CDR2 SYGVKD. The CDR3 runs to 12 residues. This chain's CDR3 is CAISETNQSQHF. The CDR3, as DNA: TGTGCCATCAGTGAGACGAATCAGTCCCAGCATTTC.

This clonotype showed up many times. The chain combines TRBV5-6 with TRBJ1-1; D may be TRBD1 (6 bases). CDR3 length: 15 amino acids. V was shortened by 3 bases and J by 3 bases, with 15 bases between the two germline ends. Germline lookup yields CDR1 SGHDT and CDR2 YYEEEE. CDR3 sequence: CASSSLEQGYTEAFF. The CDR3 DNA reads as TGTGCCAGCAGCTCCTTAGAACAGGGATACACTGAAGCTTTCTTT.

CDR3 region: CAQGGPLMNSPLHF. CDR3 coding DNA: TGTGCCCAGGGGGGGCCGTTGATGAATTCACCCCTCCACTTT. The chain uses TRBV30 and TRBJ1-6; TRBD1 aligns across 7 bases. CDR1 is GTSNPN, CDR2 SVGIG, per germline (reference sequence). CDR3 length equals 14 residues. J lost 7 bases, V lost 8 bases, and 11 bases had no gene match. Based on the CDR3 plus reference TRBV30 and TRBJ1-6, the full variable domain is SQTIHQWPATLVQPVGSPLSLECTVEGTSNPNLYWYRQAAGRGLQLLFYSVGIGQISSEVPQNLSASRPQDRQFILSSKKLLLSDSGFYLCAQGGPLMNSPLHFGNGTRLTVT.

The chain links TRBV20-1 to TRBJ2-7, with 12 bases identical to TRBD2. Germline V gives CDR1 DFQATT, CDR2 SNEGSKA (reference sequence). Germline trimming cut 0 bases from V and 4 bases from J; bases unmatched to any gene: 10. CDR3 length: 17 residues. For the CDR3, the DNA is TGCAGTGCTAGAGATTCCCAATCTAGCGGGAGGGGTTACGAGCAGTACTTC. This codes for CSARDSQSSGRGYEQYF.